Following are 30 T cell receptor beta chains from one sample sequenced in a study of identical twins. TCRdb reprocessed the 5' RACE reads with MiXCR, giving one entry per CDR3 protein. This table has 600,000 to 800,000 distinct CDR3 sequences, over 20% appearing once. The data were also submitted as part of a second study, on T cells expressing NK-cell markers.

Sequencing input: PBMCs. Receptors were obtained from a woman aged 18 to 35 in good health.

CDR3 bases: TGTGCCAGCAGCTTATTGCCCTGGGGTGAGACCCAGTACTTC. Amino acids: CASSLLPWGETQYF. The chain recombines TRBV7-2 with TRBJ2-5; D not certain. Germline-derived CDR1 and CDR2 are SGHTA and FQGNSA. The CDR3 is 14 amino acids. Trimming removed 2 bases from V and 5 bases from J, with 12 bases in between.

In this sample, this clonotype turned up a few times. This chain uses TRBV2 with TRBJ2-7; 9 bases align to TRBD2. V lost 1 base and J lost 4; bases outside the gene matches: 11. The CDR3 loop spans 17 amino acids. Germline V gives CDR1 SNHLY, CDR2 FYNNEI. CDR3 bases: TGTGCCAGCAGTGAAGTAATCGCTAGCGGGACGAAATACGAGCAGTACTTC. It encodes CASSEVIASGTKYEQYF.

In regard to this clonotype: A junction end diverges from the germline sequence, so it may reflect a read error. The rearrangement joins TRBV6-2 or TRBV6-3 to TRBJ2-1; D not certain. Germline values: CDR1 MNHEY, CDR2 SVGEGT. The length of the CDR3 is 15 residues. The DNA for the CDR3 is TGTTCCAGCAGGAGTTTCACGACGCACTACAATGAGCAGTTCTTC. It yields the protein CSSRSFTTHYNEQFF.

This clonotype was counted between two and nine times. The chain combines TRBV29-1 with TRBJ2-3; a possible D gene is TRBD2 (6 bases). The germline V and J ends were trimmed by 6 bases and 10 bases, with 20 bases remaining between them. This CDR3 has 13 residues. Per the germline V gene, CDR1 is SQVTM and CDR2 is ANQGSEA. The CDR3 region has the DNA TGCAGCGTGGAGGGACTCTTGACTGGGGCGCAGTATTTT. It codes for CSVEGLLTGAQYF.

This clonotype was seen a handful of times. The chain carries TRBV18 and TRBJ2-1, with 8 bases aligning to TRBD1. J lost 2 bases, V lost 3 bases, and 3 bases had no gene match. The length of the CDR3 is 15 residues. CDR1 is KGHSH and CDR2 is LQKENI in the germline V gene. CDR3 residues: CASSPRGQAYNEQFF. CDR3 coding DNA: TGTGCCAGCTCACCTCGGGGACAGGCCTACAATGAGCAGTTCTTC.

The chain joins TRBV12-3 or TRBV12-4 to TRBJ1-2; no clear D gene. This CDR3 is 14 amino acids long. V was trimmed by 6 bases and J by 3 bases, leaving 14 bases between them. The CDR3 loop reads CASSLPGYDYGYTF. In DNA, the CDR3 is TGTGCCAGCAGCCTCCCCGGGTACGACTATGGCTACACCTTC.

This clonotype came up a few times. This chain connects TRBV6-2 or TRBV6-3 to TRBJ2-1; TRBD2 matches at 9 bases. Unmatched junction bases numbered 10, after V lost 2 bases and J lost 5 bases. CDR1 and CDR2 (germline): MNHEY, SVGEGT. The CDR3 has 17 residues. In nucleotides, the CDR3 is TGTGCCAGCAGTTACGTTGCGGGAGGGCCTGAGCACAATGAGCAGTTCTTC. Protein product: CASSYVAGGPEHNEQFF.

There are a few counts of this clonotype. V is TRBV5-1 and J is TRBJ1-3, with D uncertain. Germline CDR1 reads SGHRS; CDR2 reads YFSETQ. V was cut by 0 bases and J by 0 bases, with 13 bases left in between. The CDR3 length is 17 residues. The CDR3 nucleotides are TGCGCCAGCAGCTTGGATGGTGGGGATAGCTCTGGAAACACCATATATTTT. Translated: CASSLDGGDSSGNTIYF.

Only a few counts were recorded for this clonotype. The chain recombines TRBV20-1 with TRBJ2-7; 16 positions match TRBD2. CDR3 size: 15 residues. Germline CDR1 is DFQATT and CDR2 is SNEGSKA (reference sequence). The ends lost 7 bases at V and 9 bases at J; junction bases unmatched: 12. The CDR3 loop is CSVGTSGRALHAQYF. In DNA form, the CDR3 reads TGCAGTGTCGGGACTAGCGGGAGGGCCCTCCATGCGCAGTACTTC.

This clonotype appeared a few times. The chain recombines TRBV10-3 with TRBJ2-1, with D unresolved. Germline V lookup: CDR1 ENHRY, CDR2 SYGVKD. The CDR3 is 15 residues long. Trimming removed 0 bases from V and 1 base from J, with 7 bases in between. The CDR3 is CAISESGSSYNEQFF. CDR3 DNA sequence: TGTGCCATCAGTGAGTCAGGTAGTTCCTACAATGAGCAGTTCTTC.

This chain joins TRBV20-1 and TRBJ2-1; tentative D call: TRBD1 (5 bases). Germline CDR1 and CDR2: DFQATT and SNEGSKA (reference sequence). V lost 2 bases and J 9 bases, leaving 11 bases between the germline ends. The CDR3 extends over 12 amino acids. This CDR3 is CSARPGYAEQFF. The CDR3, as DNA: TGCAGTGCTAGACCAGGGTATGCTGAGCAGTTCTTC.

The genes are TRBV7-9 and TRBJ2-1; D remains ambiguous. CDR1 is SEHNR, CDR2 FQNEAQ, per germline (reference sequence). Deletions cut 0 bases from V and 4 bases from J, with 7 bases between. This CDR3 spans 14 amino acids. CDR3 bases: TGTGCCAGCAGCTTAGCCTCAACTTACAATGAGCAGTTCTTC. Protein sequence: CASSLASTYNEQFF.

This clonotype came up a few times. V gene TRBV11-3 combines with J gene TRBJ2-1, with 10 bases identical to TRBD2. With V trimmed by 4 bases and J by 7 bases, 4 bases remained unmatched. The CDR3 runs 14 residues. CDR1 and CDR2 from the germline V gene are SGHNT and YENEEA. This chain's CDR3 is CASSYASGRNEQFF. CDR3 bases: TGTGCCAGCAGCTATGCTAGCGGGAGAAATGAGCAGTTCTTC.

This clonotype was counted a few times. This chain links TRBV20-1 with TRBJ2-3; 8 nucleotides align to TRBD2. Looked up from germline, CDR1 is DFQATT and CDR2 is SNEGSKA (reference sequence). This CDR3 is built from 10 residues. The CDR3 region has the DNA TGCGGATCGGGGGGGGATACGCAGTATTTT. Protein: CGSGGDTQYF.

This clonotype was picked up a small number of times. The gene calls are TRBV7-2 and TRBJ2-5, with D hard to call. Germline assignment: CDR1 SGHTA and CDR2 FQGNSA. Trimming left V 5 bases short and J 3 bases short, with 16 bases between. This CDR3 contains 15 residues. CDR3 nucleotide sequence: TGTGCCAGCAGCCTTACGTTACTGGCAAAAGAGACCCAGTACTTC. This codes for CASSLTLLAKETQYF. Using reference TRBV7-2 and TRBJ2-5 for the parts outside the CDR3, the full variable domain is GAGVSQSPSNKVTEKGKDVELRCDPISGHTALYWYRQSLGQGLEFLIYFQGNSAPDKSGLPSDRFSAERTGGSVSTLTIQRTQQEDSAVYLCASSLTLLAKETQYFGPGTRLLVL.

This rearrangement joins TRBV6-5 to TRBJ1-2, with no clear D. From germline, CDR1 is MNHEY and CDR2 SVGAGI. This CDR3 is built from 15 residues. The V gene lost 0 bases and the J gene lost 4 bases, with 12 bases spanning the gap. The CDR3 nucleotides are TGTGCCAGCAGTTACTCGAGGGAGACTCGCTATGGCTACACCTTC. This translates into CASSYSRETRYGYTF.

In this sample, this clonotype turned up a few times. CDR3 in amino acids: CSASLALSTDTQYF. CDR3 DNA: TGCAGTGCTAGCCTAGCTCTTAGCACAGATACGCAGTATTTT. The gene calls are TRBV20-1 and TRBJ2-3; TRBD2 is a possible D gene (5 bases). The germline gives CDR1 DFQATT, CDR2 SNEGSKA (reference sequence). The CDR3 totals 14 residues. Trimming left V 3 bases short and J 0 bases short, with 10 bases between.

This clonotype was picked up a small number of times. This sequence joins TRBV20-1 and TRBJ2-3, with a tentative D call TRBD2 (5 bases). Trimming took 5 bases from V and 6 from J, leaving 12 bases between them. There are 12 residues in the CDR3. Germline loops: CDR1 DFQATT, CDR2 SNEGSKA (reference sequence). CDR3 protein: CSAPIGGDTQYF. CDR3 sequence (DNA): TGCAGTGCTCCGATCGGCGGGGATACGCAGTATTTT.

This clonotype was seen a few times. This sequence joins TRBV6-1 and TRBJ2-1, with 11 bases that match TRBD2. CDR3 length equals 15 residues. The V gene end was trimmed by 7 bases and the J gene end by 4 bases; junction bases not matched to a gene: 6. Looked up from germline, CDR1 is MNHNS and CDR2 is SASEGT. The CDR3 protein is CASTLGTSGYNEQFF. CDR3 sequence (DNA): TGTGCCAGCACCTTGGGGACTAGCGGTTACAATGAGCAGTTCTTC.

The V gene is TRBV7-9, the J gene TRBJ2-1; D uncertain. The germline gives CDR1 SEHNR, CDR2 FQNEAQ (reference sequence). V lost 5 bases to trimming and J lost 11 bases, with 19 bases between them. The CDR3 is made up of 14 amino acids. DNA of the CDR3: TGTGCCAGCAGCGACGTCGGGTATCCGTATCAGCAGTTCTTC. This gives the protein CASSDVGYPYQQFF.

The V and J genes are TRBV7-8 and TRBJ2-1; either TRBD1 or TRBD2 may fit D (6 bases each). Germline V gene lookup returns CDR1 SGHVS and CDR2 FQNEAQ. The V gene lost 4 bases and the J gene lost 7 bases, with 17 bases spanning the gap. The CDR3 is 15 amino acids. This CDR3 reads CASSSDRLVVNEQFF. CDR3 DNA: TGTGCCAGCAGCTCGGACAGACTAGTGGTTAATGAGCAGTTCTTC. The full variable domain, in which reference TRBV7-8 and TRBJ2-1 provide the parts outside the CDR3, is GAGVSQSPRYKVAKRGQDVALRCDPISGHVSLFWYQQALGQGPEFLTYFQNEAQLDKSGLPSDRFFAERPEGSVSTLKIQRTQQEDSAVYLCASSSDRLVVNEQFFGPGTRLTVL.

The chain uses TRBV5-8 and TRBJ1-1; D unclear. The germline V and J ends were trimmed by 4 bases and 5 bases, with 9 bases remaining between them. The germline CDR1 and CDR2 sequences are SGHTS and YDEGEE. The CDR3 length is 12 residues. CDR3 sequence: CASSPYRTEAFF. The CDR3 DNA reads as TGTGCCAGCAGCCCCTATCGGACTGAAGCTTTCTTT.

This clonotype was found a few times. The rearrangement links TRBV11-2 to TRBJ2-3, with TRBD2 matching 15 bases. The CDR3 is 18 amino acids. V was pared by 3 bases and J by 2 bases, with 6 bases of the junction left unmatched. Germline V gene lookup returns CDR1 SGHAT and CDR2 FQNNGV. DNA of the CDR3: TGTGCCAGCAGCTTGACTCGGACTAGCGGGGGGGCCACAGATACGCAGTATTTT. The encoded protein is CASSLTRTSGGATDTQYF.

This clonotype occurred a few times. The J gene is TRBJ2-3, the V gene TRBV6-6; a possible D gene is TRBD1 (5 bases). V was cut by 9 bases and J by 4 bases, with 8 bases left in between. CDR1 is MNHNY, CDR2 SVGAGI, per germline (reference sequence). The CDR3 loop spans 11 amino acids. The CDR3 reads CASWGADTQYF. As DNA, the CDR3 is TGTGCCAGTTGGGGCGCAGATACGCAGTATTTT.

This clonotype was seen many times. The chain recombines TRBV7-2 with TRBJ2-2, with no clear D. V lost 1 base and J lost 2, with 5 bases in between. Germline V lookup: CDR1 SGHTA, CDR2 FQGNSA. This CDR3 spans 14 amino acids. The CDR3 loop reads CASSLDLNTGELFF. DNA for the CDR3: TGTGCCAGCAGCTTAGACCTCAACACCGGGGAGCTGTTTTTT.

The sample holds a few counts of this clonotype. This chain uses TRBV7-2 with TRBJ2-5, with D unclear. V lost 4 bases to trimming and J lost 3 bases, with 9 bases between them. The length of the CDR3 is 13 residues. Per germline, CDR1 SGHTA and CDR2 FQGNSA. The CDR3 bases are TGTGCCAGCAGCTGGACGTTTGAAGAGACCCAGTACTTC. Translated: CASSWTFEETQYF.

This clonotype came up a few times. The chain joins TRBV10-3 to TRBJ2-7; 8 bases map to TRBD1. The CDR3 consists of 11 residues. V gave up 10 bases and J gave up 6 bases; unmatched junction bases: 5. Germline values: CDR1 ENHRY, CDR2 SYGVKD. CDR3 nucleotide sequence: TGTGCCACCGGGACAGGAGGCGAGCAGTACTTC. Protein sequence: CATGTGGEQYF.

The chain joins TRBV12-3 or TRBV12-4 to TRBJ2-1; 12 bases are a match to TRBD2. J was trimmed by 5 bases and V by 7 bases; bases with no gene match: 6. The CDR3 extends over 15 amino acids. CDR3 nucleotide sequence: TGTGCCAGCACCACGACTAGCGGGAGCCACAATGAGCAGTTCTTC. This encodes CASTTTSGSHNEQFF.

V gene TRBV10-3 combines with J gene TRBJ1-2; D unresolved. The germline CDR1 and CDR2 sequences are ENHRY and SYGVKD. Trimming pared 3 bases from V and 6 bases from J, leaving 8 bases between. CDR3 length equals 12 residues. The CDR3 DNA reads TGTGCCATCAGTGACTCAAATAATGGCTACACCTTC. Amino acids: CAISDSNNGYTF.

The CDR3 DNA follows: TGTGCCAGCTGTTCTTACTGGATAGACCTGACTAGCGGGAGTTACGAGCAGTACTTC. Its translation is CASCSYWIDLTSGSYEQYF. The chain couples TRBV12-3 or TRBV12-4 to TRBJ2-7, with TRBD2 matching 12 bases. The trim removed 8 bases at V and 4 bases at J, leaving 21 bases unmatched. This CDR3 contains 19 residues.